Listed below are T cell receptor beta chains from one sample, sequenced in a study of blood T cell repertoires in COVID-19. Profiled with immunoSEQ multiplex PCR; TCRdb holds only in-frame clones, not every one. This repertoire shows some 150,000 clones, 84% found once; its top ten account for around 35%. Source material: peripheral blood. The receptors shown here come from a human donor in a cohort sampled during active COVID-19. Both conserved end residues are part of each CDR3. D genes are given only for firm matches. Not all rows give a size; the values are once, few, many and, for expanded clones, a class.

clone_size d_call j_call v_call cdr3_aa cdr3_nt
few NA TRBJ2-3 TRBV29-1 CSAGTANTDTQYF TGCAGCGCCGGGACTGCTAACACAGATACGCAGTATTTT
NA TRBD1 TRBJ1-2 TRBV5-6 CASSPDRGRLGYTF TGTGCCAGCAGTCCGGACAGGGGGCGCCTAGGCTACACCTTC
few TRBD1 TRBJ2-6 TRBV19 CASSKRGTGGSGANVLTF TGTGCCAGTAGTAAAAGGGGGACAGGGGGCAGTGGGGCCAACGTCCTGACTTTC
few TRBD2 TRBJ2-3 TRBV6-2/TRBV6-3 CASSGLGGAYDTQYF TGTGCCAGCAGCGGACTCGGGGGGGCCTACGATACGCAGTATTTT
NA NA TRBJ2-1 TRBV5-1 CASSLGGTLNEQFF TGCGCCAGCAGCTTAGGCGGGACCCTTAATGAGCAGTTCTTC
few TRBD1 TRBJ1-6 TRBV7-2 CASSLEGQNRGSPLHF TGTGCCAGCAGCTTAGAGGGACAGAACAGGGGTTCACCCCTCCACTTT
NA NA TRBJ2-1 TRBV5-1 CASSLDLSVAYNEQFF TGCGCCAGCAGCTTGGATCTGTCAGTAGCTTACAATGAGCAGTTCTTC
NA TRBD1 TRBJ1-2 TRBV5-1 CASSPGDRGYPLGGYTF TGCGCCAGCAGCCCCGGGGACAGGGGGTACCCCCTGGGCGGCTACACCTTC
NA NA TRBJ2-3 TRBV6-2/TRBV6-3 CASSLADTQYF TGTGCCAGCAGCTTAGCTGATACGCAGTATTTT
once NA TRBJ2-2 TRBV9 CASSGGTANTGELFF TGTGCCAGCAGCGGCGGGACAGCGAACACCGGGGAGCTGTTTTTT
NA TRBD1 TRBJ2-2 TRBV5-8 CASTPKGGQGNTGELFF TGTGCCAGCACCCCAAAGGGGGGACAGGGAAACACCGGGGAGCTGTTTTTT
NA TRBD1 TRBJ2-1 TRBV11-3 CASSLPGQGRSREQFF TGTGCCAGCAGCTTACCGGGACAGGGAAGATCCAGGGAGCAGTTCTTC
NA NA TRBJ1-3 TRBV5-1 CASSPLPGRDSGNTIYF TGCGCCAGCAGCCCCCTCCCAGGCAGGGACTCTGGAAACACCATATATTTT
NA TRBD1 TRBJ2-7 TRBV7-9 CASSPAGQAFNEQYF TGTGCCAGCAGCCCGGCGGGACAGGCCTTCAACGAGCAGTACTTC
NA TRBD1 TRBJ1-2 TRBV7-2 CASSSITGAGYGYTF TGTGCCAGCAGCTCCATAACAGGGGCCGGCTATGGCTACACCTTC
NA NA TRBJ1-2 TRBV9 CASSVDRTPYGYTF TGTGCCAGCAGCGTAGACAGGACCCCCTATGGCTACACCTTC
NA TRBD2 TRBJ2-6 TRBV5-5 CASSLAGGLTSGANVLTF TGTGCCAGCAGCTTGGCGGGAGGCCTGACCTCTGGGGCCAACGTCCTGACTTTC
NA NA TRBJ1-5 TRBV7-9 CASSLGTGIQPQHF TGTGCCAGCAGCTTAGGCACGGGGATTCAGCCCCAGCATTTT
NA NA TRBJ2-2 TRBV19 CASSAEGGQLRAGELFF TGTGCCAGTAGCGCCGAGGGGGGGCAGCTTCGCGCCGGGGAGCTGTTTTTT
NA TRBD1 TRBJ1-2 TRBV14 CASSLDRGGSYTF TGTGCCAGCAGCTTGGACAGGGGTGGAAGCTACACCTTC
once NA TRBJ1-6 TRBV6-5 CASSYLEGSSSPLHF TGTGCCAGCAGTTACTTAGAGGGCTCTAGTTCACCCCTCCACTTT
NA NA TRBJ1-6 TRBV27 CASSSLYNSPLHF TGTGCCAGCAGTTCCCTATATAATTCACCCCTCCACTTT
NA NA TRBJ1-3 TRBV5-5 CASSLNRVVGSTIYF TGTGCCAGCAGCTTAAACAGGGTGGTTGGTAGCACCATATATTTT
NA TRBD2 TRBJ2-1 TRBV6-2/TRBV6-3 CASSYSAGGSYNEQFF TGTGCCAGCAGTTACTCGGCCGGGGGGAGCTACAATGAGCAGTTCTTC
NA NA TRBJ2-1 TRBV5-1 CASSLGQRIEQFF TGCGCCAGCAGCTTGGGGCAGCGAATCGAGCAGTTCTTC
NA TRBD1 TRBJ2-2 TRBV18 CASSTGQITGELFF TGTGCCAGCTCAACGGGACAGATCACCGGGGAGCTGTTTTTT
NA TRBD1 TRBJ1-2 TRBV9 CASSPGQGAGYTF TGTGCCAGCAGCCCAGGACAGGGAGCCGGCTACACCTTC
few TRBD2 TRBJ2-1 TRBV11-3 CASSLDGAGGLDEQFF TGTGCCAGCAGCTTAGACGGCGCGGGGGGGCTTGATGAGCAGTTCTTC
NA NA TRBJ2-7 TRBV2 CASNRDNYEQYF TGTGCCAGCAACCGGGACAACTACGAGCAGTACTTC
few NA TRBJ1-2 TRBV10-1 CASSDPYYGYTF TGCGCCAGCAGTGATCCTTACTATGGCTACACCTTC
NA TRBD2 TRBJ2-5 TRBV7-2 CASSPSRLAGSETQYF TGTGCCAGCAGCCCCAGTCGACTAGCGGGGTCAGAGACCCAGTACTTC
NA NA TRBJ2-7 TRBV28 CASSNSHEQYF TGTGCCAGCAGCAATAGCCACGAGCAGTACTTC
once NA TRBJ2-1 TRBV14 CASSHTAGAGLNEQFF TGTGCCAGCAGCCACACCGCGGGGGCGGGTCTCAATGAGCAGTTCTTC
NA NA TRBJ1-5 TRBV5-8 CASSREYSNQPQHF TGTGCCAGCAGCCGGGAATATAGCAATCAGCCCCAGCATTTT
few TRBD2 TRBJ2-4 TRBV13 CASSATGTRLAKNIQYF TGTGCCAGCAGCGCGACCGGGACTAGACTAGCCAAAAACATTCAGTACTTC
NA TRBD1 TRBJ1-2 TRBV28 CASRGQGGGNGYTF TGTGCCAGCAGAGGACAGGGGGGAGGGAATGGCTACACCTTC
NA NA TRBJ2-6 TRBV28 CASSLSGSSGANVLTF TGTGCCAGCAGTTTATCCGGGAGCTCTGGGGCCAACGTCCTGACTTTC
NA NA TRBJ1-2 TRBV6-5 CASSPMGGDYGYTF TGTGCCAGCAGTCCTATGGGAGGGGACTATGGCTACACCTTC
once NA TRBJ1-2 TRBV19 CASGQGYGYTF TGTGCCAGTGGGCAGGGATATGGCTACACCTTC